This record concerns one T cell receptor beta chain sequence. Its antigen is unknown. The entry originates in a study of T cells after yellow fever vaccination. Study results and limitations: A minor fraction of clonotypes spanned both CD4 and CD8 compartments. The booster saw the reappearance of most primary-vaccination clones (around 95% CD4, 70% to 90% CD8). On re-exposure, the response was weaker but peaked faster, at day 5 versus 15.

They built TCR cDNA with 5'RACE template switching, a step that put in a universal primer site and UMIs. TCRdb itself ran the 5' RACE reads through MiXCR, one entry per CDR3 protein. The sample contains hundreds of thousands of distinct CDR3 sequences, about 14% of which appear only once. The CDR3 is 14 residues long. V was pared by 5 bases and J by 2 bases, with 11 bases between. CDR1 is SGHTA, CDR2 FQGNSA, per germline. The material was PBMCs, obtained on the day of the yellow fever booster vaccination. This sequence originates from a man aged 30 to 45 who received the YFV17D yellow fever vaccine. The chain uses TRBV7-2 and TRBJ2-3; D possibly corresponds to TRBD2 (5 bases). In nucleotides, the CDR3 is TGTGCCAGCAGCCCCGAGGGCCTCACAGATACGCAGTATTTT. It encodes CASSPEGLTDTQYF.